This TCR beta chain was profiled in a study of cytomegalovirus exposure and HLA in healthy donors. Looking at the study overall: The same platform was used for the 90 to 150 validation repertoires and the roughly 730 first-cohort repertoires, a later analysis reported. Study-level findings and limits: The study labeled 180 or so TCR beta chains cytomegalovirus-associated. There were a few CMV-associated chains whose specificity for CMV antigens was confirmed in vitro.

A remark on this clone: Its antigen is unknown.

J was trimmed by 5 bases and V by 4 bases; bases with no gene match: 10. The CDR3 length is 15 residues. The germline CDR1 and CDR2 sequences are LNHDA and SQIVND (reference sequence). Data came from immunoSEQ multiplex PCR; TCRdb stores just in-frame clones and leaves some out. The sample includes about 98,000 clones, over 75% of them seen just once. The rearrangement links TRBV19 to TRBJ2-5, with 7 bases identical to TRBD2. Sequenced material: PBMCs. This clonotype was obtained from a man in his late teens or twenties in good health and CMV-seropositive. This CDR3 reads CASSSGTIQMETQYF. In nucleotides, the CDR3 is TGTGCCAGTAGTAGCGGGACTATACAGATGGAGACCCAGTACTTC.